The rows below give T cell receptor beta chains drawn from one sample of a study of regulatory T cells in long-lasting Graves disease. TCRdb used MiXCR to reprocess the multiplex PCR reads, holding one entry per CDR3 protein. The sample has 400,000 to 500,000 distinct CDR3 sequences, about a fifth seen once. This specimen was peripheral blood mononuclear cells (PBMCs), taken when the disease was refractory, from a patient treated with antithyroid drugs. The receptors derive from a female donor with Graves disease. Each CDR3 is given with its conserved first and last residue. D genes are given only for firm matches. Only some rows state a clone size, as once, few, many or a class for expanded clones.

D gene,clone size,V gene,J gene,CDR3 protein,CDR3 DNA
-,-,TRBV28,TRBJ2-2,CASSHPVGLGGTGELFF,TGTGCCAGCAGTCATCCGGTGGGCTTGGGGGGTACCGGGGAGCTGTTTTTT
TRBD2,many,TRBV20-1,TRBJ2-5,CSATGLANQETQYF,TGCAGTGCTACGGGACTAGCGAACCAAGAGACCCAGTACTTC
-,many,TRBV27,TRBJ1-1,CASSLMGENTEAFF,TGTGCCAGCAGTTTAATGGGGGAGAACACTGAAGCTTTCTTT
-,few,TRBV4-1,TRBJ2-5,CASSQDRGLRTQYF,TGCGCCAGCAGCCAAGATAGGGGCCTAAGGACCCAGTACTTC
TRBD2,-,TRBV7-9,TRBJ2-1,CASSSWAGGSDNEQFF,TGTGCCAGCAGCTCGTGGGCGGGGGGCTCGGACAATGAGCAGTTCTTC
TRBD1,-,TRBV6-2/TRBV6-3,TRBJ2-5,CASGDRGETQYF,TGTGCCAGCGGAGACAGGGGAGAGACCCAGTACTTC
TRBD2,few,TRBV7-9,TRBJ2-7,CASRGLAGADGVEQYF,TGTGCCAGCAGAGGACTAGCGGGAGCGGACGGGGTCGAGCAGTACTTC
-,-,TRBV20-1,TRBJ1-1,CSGAGQSNTEAFF,TGCAGTGGGGCCGGACAGTCGAACACTGAAGCTTTCTTT
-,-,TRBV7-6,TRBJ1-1,CASSLGRPGILNTEAFF,TGTGCCAGCAGCTTAGGTAGACCAGGGATTCTGAACACTGAAGCTTTCTTT
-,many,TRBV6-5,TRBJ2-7,CASSYSAPRASSYEQYF,TGTGCCAGCAGTTATTCGGCCCCCAGGGCTAGCTCCTACGAGCAGTACTTC
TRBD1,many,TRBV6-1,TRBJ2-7,CASSRQGATEQYF,TGTGCCAGCAGTCGACAGGGTGCGACCGAGCAGTACTTC
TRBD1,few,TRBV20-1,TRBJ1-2,CSARDSRTGAVGYTF,TGCAGTGCTAGAGATTCGCGGACAGGAGCGGTAGGCTACACCTTC
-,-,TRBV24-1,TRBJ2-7,CATSDRADRLGRYEQYF,TGTGCCACCAGTGACCGAGCCGACAGACTGGGCCGCTACGAGCAGTACTTC
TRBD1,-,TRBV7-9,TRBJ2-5,CASSLAATGETQYF,TGTGCCAGCAGCTTAGCGGCGACAGGGGAGACCCAGTACTTC
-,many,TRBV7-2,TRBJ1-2,CASGRLYLPYGYTF,TGTGCCTCGGGCAGACTCTACCTCCCTTATGGCTACACCTTC
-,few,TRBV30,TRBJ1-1,CAWIPASLGFF,TGTGCCTGGATCCCGGCCTCATTGGGATTCTTT
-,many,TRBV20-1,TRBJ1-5,CSARDPINQPQHF,TGCAGTGCTAGAGACCCCATCAATCAGCCCCAGCATTTT
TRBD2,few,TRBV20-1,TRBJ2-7,CSAPEQAGGLYEQYF,TGCAGTGCTCCCGAACAAGCGGGAGGCCTCTACGAGCAGTACTTC
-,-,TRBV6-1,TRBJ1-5,CASSQGPPEGIQPQHF,TGTGCCAGCAGTCAGGGGCCTCCCGAGGGCATTCAGCCCCAGCATTTT
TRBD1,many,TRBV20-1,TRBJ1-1,CSADRAAEAFF,TGCAGTGCCGACAGGGCCGCTGAAGCTTTCTTT
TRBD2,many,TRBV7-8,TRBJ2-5,CASSTSGSEQETQYF,TGTGCCAGCAGCACTAGCGGGAGTGAGCAAGAGACCCAGTACTTC
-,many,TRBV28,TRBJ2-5,CASTAGGQETQYF,TGTGCCAGCACCGCCGGGGGCCAAGAGACCCAGTACTTC
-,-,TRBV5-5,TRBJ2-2,CASSPGSGDGELFF,TGTGCCAGCAGCCCGGGATCGGGCGACGGGGAGCTGTTTTTT
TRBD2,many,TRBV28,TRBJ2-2,CASSSDPGLAGGYYGELFF,TGTGCCAGCAGTTCCGACCCCGGACTAGCGGGAGGATATTATGGGGAGCTGTTTTTT
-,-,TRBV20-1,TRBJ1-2,CSARHTGYGYTF,TGCAGTGCTAGACATACAGGGTATGGCTACACCTTC
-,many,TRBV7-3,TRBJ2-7,CASSLSHGVEYEQYF,TGTGCCAGCAGCTTAAGTCACGGGGTCGAGTACGAGCAGTACTTC
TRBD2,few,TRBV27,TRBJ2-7,CASSLGGRAHGEQYF,TGTGCCAGCAGTTTGGGCGGGAGGGCCCACGGAGAGCAGTACTTC
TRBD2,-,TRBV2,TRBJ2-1,CASSGTSGRNNEQFF,TGTGCCAGCAGTGGCACTAGCGGGAGAAACAATGAGCAGTTCTTC
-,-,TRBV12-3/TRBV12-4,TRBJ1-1,CASTLGTRAEAFF,TGTGCCAGCACCCTAGGTACGCGCGCTGAAGCTTTCTTT
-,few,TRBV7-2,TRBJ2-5,CASSLANLEETQYF,TGTGCCAGCAGCTTAGCGAACCTGGAAGAGACCCAGTACTTC
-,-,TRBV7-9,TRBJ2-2,CASSLVLNTGELFF,TGTGCCAGCAGCTTAGTGCTGAACACCGGGGAGCTGTTTTTT
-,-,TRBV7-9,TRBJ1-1,CASSLVRVRDTEAFF,TGTGCCAGCAGCCTCGTAAGAGTAAGGGACACTGAAGCTTTCTTT
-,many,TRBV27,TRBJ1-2,CASGYQAGYGYTF,TGTGCCAGCGGTTACCAGGCCGGTTATGGCTACACCTTC
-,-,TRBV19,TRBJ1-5,CASSINRIKRINQPQHF,TGTGCCAGTAGTATTAACAGGATCAAGCGGATCAATCAGCCCCAGCATTTT
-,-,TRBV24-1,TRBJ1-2,CATSGGPNYGYTF,TGTGCCACCAGTGGGGGGCCTAACTATGGCTACACCTTC
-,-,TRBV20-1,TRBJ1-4,CSARDSQYEKLFF,TGCAGTGCTAGAGATTCCCAGTATGAAAAACTGTTTTTT
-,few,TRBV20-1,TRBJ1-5,CSAPPPGKSNQPQHF,TGCAGTGCTCCCCCCCCAGGGAAGAGCAATCAGCCCCAGCATTTT
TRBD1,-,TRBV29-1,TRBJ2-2,CSVDPLGGQGYTGELFF,TGCAGCGTTGATCCCCTCGGGGGACAGGGGTACACCGGGGAGCTGTTTTTT
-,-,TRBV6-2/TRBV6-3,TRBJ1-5,CAGSYAPGVGQDQPQHF,TGTGCCGGCAGTTACGCTCCCGGGGTGGGCCAAGATCAGCCCCAGCATTTT
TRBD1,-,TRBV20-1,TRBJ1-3,CSAPGTGHSGNTIYF,TGCAGTGCTCCCGGGACAGGGCACTCTGGAAACACCATATATTTT
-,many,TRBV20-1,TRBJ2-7,CSASRGGGLDEQYF,TGCAGTGCTAGCCGGGGCGGGGGCCTCGACGAGCAGTACTTC
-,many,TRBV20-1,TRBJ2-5,CSAPGALRETQYF,TGCAGTGCACCGGGGGCGCTCAGGGAGACCCAGTACTTC
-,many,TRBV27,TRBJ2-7,CASSPGVGGAYEQYF,TGTGCCAGCAGTCCTGGGGTGGGGGGCGCATACGAGCAGTACTTC
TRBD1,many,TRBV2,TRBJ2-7,CASTGQGNDEQYF,TGTGCCAGCACGGGACAGGGGAATGACGAGCAGTACTTC